This T cell receptor beta chain appears in the sequencing data of a study of shared clonotypes between healthy human individuals (dated by TCRdb to 2020 to 2022). Study-wide context: The cohort comprised a couple of women and a few men aged 18 to 49 years. To increase sequencing depth and limit assay-specific biases, different laboratories used diverse techniques to prepare libraries and sequence TCR repertoires. Between about 0.85 and 9.5 billion PBMCs per donor were obtained by leukapheresis. To estimate repertoire size and how much clonotype sharing occurs between individuals, the study deeply sequenced the blood TCR repertoires of five or six healthy adults. For each donor, three plates each were used for CD4 naive and CD4 memory, two plates were used for CD8 naive, and one plate was used for CD8 memory.

General conclusions and limits of the study: Even with the large sequencing depth, rarefaction of the sorted-subset datasets indicated that sequencing was incomplete. Compared with non-shared clonotypes, clonotypes shared by all four sorted-subset donors had higher generation probabilities. Because the study included only a small number of donors, the genetic and exposure-history diversity represented was limited. Sampling was restricted to blood, and TCR repertoires in tissues likely differ from the TCR repertoires found in blood. About 5% of naive CD4, 3.5% of naive CD8, 2.3% of memory CD4, and 0.35% to 0.5% of memory CD8 clonotypes were shared across four donors. Pairwise subsampling indicated that sequencing depth was expected to affect the degree of clonotype sharing among donors. Estimated clonotype richness was generally larger for naive than for memory subsets.

Using the deep immunoSEQ assay, multiplex PCR amplified TCR CDR3 regions from genomic DNA. Genomic DNA extracted from each cell subset was distributed evenly over all wells of several immunoSEQ 96-well plates, and each plate served as one replicate. For sorted subsets, each replicate PCR was loaded with roughly 190 ng genomic DNA, equivalent to 30,000 or so T cell genomes. Purified libraries were measured with a Qubit 3.0 fluorometer, size-checked on a Bioanalyzer 2100, and measured again with the KAPA Library Quantification kit. Every immunoSEQ 96-well plate was sequenced on a dedicated single-read 150-cycle Illumina NextSeq 550 flow cell. In the authors' own workflow: Because only junctional sequences without quality scores were contained in the immunoSEQ output, filtering matching that applied to full-length reads could not be performed. To assign V/J genes and CDR3, sequences were annotated using PyIR, a Python wrapper for IgBLAST v1.9, with IMGT germline references. Reads were removed for weak V/J assignments (E-value above 1e-6), missing CDR3, stop codons, out-of-frame junctions, or ambiguous translated residues. A V3J clonotype was defined by an identical inferred V gene, J gene, and CDR3 amino acid sequence. To compute the percentage overlap between repertoires, the number of shared unique clonotypes was divided by the size of the smaller repertoire. Repertoire richness was assessed with RTK rarefaction, the Chao1 estimator, and Recon v2.1 estimates of unobserved clonotypes. Generation probabilities were computed with OLGA for all TCRbeta clonotypes obtained by the gDNA method from a handful of donors. The table comes from immuneACCESS by way of TCRdb, which keeps in-frame sequences with V and J called. Part of the clones is missing from these tables; in studies checked, under half for an unresolved V gene and the rest for unknown reasons. V and J calls and clone size come straight from that table; D and trimming were deduced from the DNA. Across this sample there are more than 900,000 clones, with approximately 78% seen only once. The ten largest clonotypes hold 0.55% to 0.7% of the sample.

Concerning this clone: Its antigen specificity is not known. Base qualities are not provided; no much larger clone lies one nucleotide away. This sample includes further DNA sequences coding for the same CDR3.

V loses 5 bases, J loses 2 bases, and the germline ends lie 12 bases apart. From a lookup of the germline V gene (reference sequence), CDR1 and CDR2 are LNHDA and SQIVND. There are 15 amino acids in the CDR3, from cysteine to phenylalanine inclusive. Only the CDR3 region is kept as DNA, spanning 45 bases read in frame from base 1. The donors were healthy, HIV-negative adults with no recently reported acute infections or vaccinations. Only Caucasian adults living in Nashville, Tennessee, USA were represented among the donors. Magnetic negative selection was used to enrich CD4+ T cells, after which naive cells were positively selected on CD45RA and the negative fraction became the memory subset. Blood was collected by leukapheresis, and PBMCs were isolated by Ficoll-Histopaque density gradient centrifugation and then cryopreserved in liquid nitrogen vapor phase. Analytical flow cytometry was used to check the purity and quantity of each magnetically sorted T cell population. Genomic DNA was isolated from each sorted fraction and quantified by UV absorbance on a Nanodrop 2000c.

The specimen sequenced was memory CD4+ T cells from PBMCs. The cell subset or site label corresponds to: CD45RA-negative fraction. This TCR derives from a young man in good health. Some clones in this sample may be carry-over from other donors' samples. The V and J genes are TRBV19 and TRBJ2-2; no D gene can be assigned with confidence. DNA sequence: TGTGCCAGTAGTCCTCGTACTACTAACACCGGGGAGCTGTTTTTT. Translated, it gives CASSPRTTNTGELFF.